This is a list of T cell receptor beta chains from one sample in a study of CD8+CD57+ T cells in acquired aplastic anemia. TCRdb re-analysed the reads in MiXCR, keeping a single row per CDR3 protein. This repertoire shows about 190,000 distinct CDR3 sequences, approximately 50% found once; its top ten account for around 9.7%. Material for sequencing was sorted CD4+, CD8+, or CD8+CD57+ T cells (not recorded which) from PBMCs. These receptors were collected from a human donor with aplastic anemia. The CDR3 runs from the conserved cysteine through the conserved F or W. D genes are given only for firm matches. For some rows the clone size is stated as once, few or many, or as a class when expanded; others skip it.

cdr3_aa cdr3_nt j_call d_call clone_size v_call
CASIWQDFRDGNTIYF TGTGCCAGCATTTGGCAGGACTTCAGAGACGGAAACACCATATATTTT TRBJ1-3 NA few TRBV6-1
CASSLRTGQETQYF TGTGCCAGCAGCTTGAGGACAGGCCAAGAGACCCAGTACTTC TRBJ2-5 TRBD1 many TRBV5-6
CASSLLANEQFF TGTGCCAGCAGCTTACTGGCCAATGAGCAGTTCTTC TRBJ2-1 NA few TRBV7-8
CASSLVGTYDGELFF TGCGCCAGCAGCTTGGTAGGGACCTACGACGGGGAGCTGTTTTTT TRBJ2-2 NA many TRBV5-1
CSSGLAGAGTDTQYF TGCAGCTCCGGACTAGCGGGAGCAGGCACAGATACGCAGTATTTT TRBJ2-3 TRBD2 NA TRBV29-1
CATERDRGGYTF TGTGCCACCGAGCGGGACAGGGGTGGCTACACCTTC TRBJ1-2 TRBD1 many TRBV7-9
CASSILGNEQFF TGTGCCAGTAGTATATTGGGCAATGAGCAGTTCTTC TRBJ2-1 NA NA TRBV19
CAISDKGYTF TGTGCCATCAGTGACAAAGGCTACACCTTC TRBJ1-2 NA few TRBV10-3
CACASGGEDTEAFF TGTGCCTGTGCCTCAGGGGGCGAGGACACTGAAGCTTTCTTT TRBJ1-1 TRBD1 NA TRBV5-8
CASSLKRRGYSYEQYF TGTGCCAGCAGTTTAAAGCGGAGGGGATACTCCTACGAGCAGTACTTC TRBJ2-7 NA many TRBV27
CASSADRVGTF TGTGCCAGCAGTGCGGACAGGGTCGGCACCTTC TRBJ1-2 TRBD1 few TRBV28
CASSIDTSSEQYF TGTGCCAGTAGTATAGACACCAGTAGCGAGCAGTACTTC TRBJ2-7 NA NA TRBV19
CASSLGGLNTEAFF TGTGCCAGCAGTTTAGGGGGGTTGAACACTGAAGCTTTCTTT TRBJ1-1 NA few TRBV27
CASSWDTTNNSPLHF TGTGCCAGCAGTTGGGACACCACAAATAATTCACCCCTCCACTTT TRBJ1-6 NA NA TRBV2
CSAEAGTSGNSPLHF TGCAGTGCTGAGGCCGGGACCTCGGGGAATTCACCCCTCCACTTT TRBJ1-6 NA NA TRBV20-1
CASSLVLTGGYEQYF TGTGCCAGCAGCTTAGTACTAACAGGGGGCTACGAGCAGTACTTC TRBJ2-7 TRBD1 NA TRBV7-3
CASSLGSGNQPQHF TGCGCCAGCAGCTTGGGGTCAGGGAATCAGCCCCAGCATTTT TRBJ1-5 NA NA TRBV5-6
CATSGTGGRHTEAFF TGTGCCACCAGTGGTACAGGGGGCAGGCACACTGAAGCTTTCTTT TRBJ1-1 TRBD1 many TRBV24-1
CASSVDLGEQYF TGTGCCAGCAGCGTAGACCTAGGGGAGCAGTACTTC TRBJ2-7 NA NA TRBV7-9
CASTDQGGNEQFF TGTGCCAGCACAGATCAGGGGGGAAATGAGCAGTTCTTC TRBJ2-1 NA NA TRBV12-3/TRBV12-4
CASSLGWGRDSNNQPQHF TGTGCCAGCAGCTTAGGATGGGGCCGGGACAGTAACAATCAGCCCCAGCATTTT TRBJ1-5 TRBD1 NA TRBV11-2
CASSLGGVSPLHF TGTGCCAGCAGCTTGGGCGGGGTATCACCCCTCCACTTT TRBJ1-6 NA NA TRBV7-4
CSARDSGGPWEQYF TGCAGTGCTAGAGATAGTGGGGGGCCCTGGGAGCAGTACTTC TRBJ2-7 NA NA TRBV20-1
CASSSSLSSYNEQFF TGTGCCAGCAGCTCAAGTCTAAGCTCCTACAATGAGCAGTTCTTC TRBJ2-1 NA NA TRBV11-2
CASRTGGAVF TGTGCCAGCAGGACAGGGGGCGCGGTGTTC TRBJ2-5 TRBD1 NA TRBV2
CSASSLGLASWFF TGCAGTGCCAGCAGCTTAGGACTAGCATCTTGGTTCTTC TRBJ2-1 TRBD2 NA TRBV20-1
CAISPSPLNIQYF TGTGCCATCAGTCCCTCGCCTTTGAACATTCAGTACTTC TRBJ2-4 NA NA TRBV10-3